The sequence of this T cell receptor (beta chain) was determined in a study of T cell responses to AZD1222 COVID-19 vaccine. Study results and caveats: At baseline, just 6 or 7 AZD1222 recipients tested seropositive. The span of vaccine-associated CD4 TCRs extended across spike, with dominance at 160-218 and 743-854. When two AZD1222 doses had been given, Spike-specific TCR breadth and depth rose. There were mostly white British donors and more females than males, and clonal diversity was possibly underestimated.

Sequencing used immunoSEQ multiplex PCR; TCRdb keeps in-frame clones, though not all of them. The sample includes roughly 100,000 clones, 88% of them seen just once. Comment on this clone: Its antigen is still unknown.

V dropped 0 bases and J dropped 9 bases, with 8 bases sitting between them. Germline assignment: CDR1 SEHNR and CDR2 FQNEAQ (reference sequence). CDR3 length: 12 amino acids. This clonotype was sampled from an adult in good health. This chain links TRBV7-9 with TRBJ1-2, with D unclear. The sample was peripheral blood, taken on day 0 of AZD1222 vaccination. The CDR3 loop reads CASSLAEGRYTF. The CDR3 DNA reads TGTGCCAGCAGCTTAGCCGAGGGTCGCTACACCTTC.